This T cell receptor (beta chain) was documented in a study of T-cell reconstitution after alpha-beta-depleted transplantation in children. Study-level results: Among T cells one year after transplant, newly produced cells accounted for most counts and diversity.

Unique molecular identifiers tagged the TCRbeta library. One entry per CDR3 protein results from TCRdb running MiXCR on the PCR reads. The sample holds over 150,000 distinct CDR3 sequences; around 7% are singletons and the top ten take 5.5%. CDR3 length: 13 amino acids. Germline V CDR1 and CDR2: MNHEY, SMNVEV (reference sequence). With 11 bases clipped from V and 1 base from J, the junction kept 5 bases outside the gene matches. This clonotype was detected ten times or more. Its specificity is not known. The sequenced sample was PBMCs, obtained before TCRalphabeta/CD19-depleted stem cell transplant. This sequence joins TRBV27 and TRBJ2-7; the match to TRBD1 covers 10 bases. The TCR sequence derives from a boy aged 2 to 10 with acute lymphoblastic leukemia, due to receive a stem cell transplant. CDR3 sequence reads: CAARDRGSYEQYF. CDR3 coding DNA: TGTGCCGCCCGGGACAGGGGTTCCTACGAGCAGTACTTC.